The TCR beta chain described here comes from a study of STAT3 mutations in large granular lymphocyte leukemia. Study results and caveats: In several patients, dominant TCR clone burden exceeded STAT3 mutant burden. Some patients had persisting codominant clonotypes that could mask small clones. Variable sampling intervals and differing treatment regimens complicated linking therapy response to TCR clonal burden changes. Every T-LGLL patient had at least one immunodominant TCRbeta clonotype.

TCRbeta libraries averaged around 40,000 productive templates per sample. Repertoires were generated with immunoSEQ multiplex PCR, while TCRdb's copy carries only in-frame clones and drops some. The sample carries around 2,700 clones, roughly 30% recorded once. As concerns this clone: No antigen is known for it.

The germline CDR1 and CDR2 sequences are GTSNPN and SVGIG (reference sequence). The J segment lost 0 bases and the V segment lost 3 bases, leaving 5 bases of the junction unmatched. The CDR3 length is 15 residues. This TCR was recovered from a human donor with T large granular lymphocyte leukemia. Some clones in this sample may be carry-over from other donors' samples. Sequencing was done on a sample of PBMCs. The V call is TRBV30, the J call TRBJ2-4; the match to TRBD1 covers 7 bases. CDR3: CAWRGDSLAKNIQYF. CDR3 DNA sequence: TGTGCCTGGAGGGGGGACAGTCTAGCCAAAAACATTCAGTACTTC.